Below, 9 T cell receptor delta chains from the same sample are listed, as sequenced in a study of Vδ1+ human thymocytes. Extracted RNA was reverse transcribed into cDNA. CDR3 amplicons came from multiplex PCR with pooled V-gene forward and constant-region reverse primers. TCRdb made new clone calls on the multiplex PCR reads using CATT. Of 70,000 or so delta-chain clones listed, roughly a third were seen once; the top ten hold 0.2% to 0.3%. What these receptors recognize is not known. Study conclusions and caveats: Thymic TRG and TRD repertoires appeared highly polyclonal, with Gaussian CDR3 length distributions.

Material: Vdelta1+ gamma-delta thymocytes from the thymus. The subset is: FACS-sorted CD3+ TCRalphabeta- TCRVdelta1+ TCRVdelta2- thymocytes. The receptors shown here come from a boy less than two years old who had congenital heart surgery.

This clone was seen only a few times. The chain links TRDV1 to TRDJ1; TRDD3 aligns across 11 bases. The CDR3 covers 20 residues. V lost 1 base, J lost 11 bases, and 24 bases stayed unmatched. Per germline, CDR1 TSWWSYY and CDR2 QGS. CDR3 protein: CALGERDVVSYWGISSGLIF. CDR3 DNA sequence: TGTGCTCTTGGGGAACGCGACGTGGTGTCCTACTGGGGGATAAGTTCTGGGCTCATCTTT.

The chain recombines TRDV1 with TRDJ1, with TRDD3 identical over 12 bases. The CDR3 sequence is 24 residues long. The trim removed 5 bases at V and 0 bases at J, leaving 28 bases unmatched. CDR1 and CDR2 from the germline V gene are TSWWSYY and QGS. For the CDR3, the DNA is TGTGCTCTTGGGCAAAGGCCTTCCTCGGGGACCCAGTCTGGGGGATACGAGTACACCGATAAACTCATCTTT. This sequence encodes CALGQRPSSGTQSGGYEYTDKLIF.

Of note for this clone: One end of the junction fails to match germline, which may point to a read error. The V call is TRDV1, the J call TRDJ1; 10 bases match TRDD3. CDR1 and CDR2 (germline): TSWWSYY, QGS. The CDR3 has 25 residues. The CDR3 loop reads CALGPSYAKNIPTTMGDTRTYKLIF. In DNA, the CDR3 is TGTGCCCTTGGGCCCAGCTATGCGAAAAACATTCCTACGACGATGGGGGATACCCGTACGTATAAACTCATCTTT.

V is TRDV1 and J is TRDJ1, with 9 bases that match TRDD3. Trimming removed 1 base from V and 1 base from J; junction bases left unmatched: 22. The V gene's germline CDR1 is TSWWSYY and CDR2 QGS. This CDR3 contains 22 residues. The CDR3 here is CALGERDCRVNWGTTPTDKLIF. The CDR3 DNA follows: TGTGCTCTTGGGGAACGGGACTGCAGGGTAAACTGGGGGACGACTCCCACCGATAAACTCATCTTT.

There are a few counts of this clone. This chain connects TRDV1 to TRDJ1; 12 nucleotides agree with TRDD3. The germline CDR1 and CDR2 sequences are TSWWSYY and QGS. V shed 0 bases and J 1 base; nucleotides not matched to a gene: 9. CDR3 length: 19 amino acids. The CDR3 is CALGELSGLLGDTTDKLIF. Here the CDR3 DNA reads TGTGCTCTTGGGGAACTCAGTGGCTTACTGGGGGATACCACCGATAAACTCATCTTT.

The gene calls are TRDV1 and TRDJ1; 13 nucleotides line up with TRDD3. The junction had 25 bases not matched to a gene; V was cut back by 0 bases and J by 0 bases. CDR1 is TSWWSYY and CDR2 is QGS in the germline V gene. The CDR3 sequence is 25 residues long. CDR3 residues: CALGELGPELVLGDTHHLYTDKLIF. The CDR3 nucleotides are TGTGCTCTTGGGGAACTAGGCCCTGAACTCGTACTGGGGGATACGCACCACTTGTACACCGATAAACTCATCTTT.

This clone is judged medium-sized (0.01 to 0.1%). The chain links TRDV2 to TRDJ1; D is possibly TRDD3 (6 bases). CDR3 size: 14 residues. Germline V CDR1 and CDR2: GEAIGNYY, EKD. Trimming took 3 bases from V and 3 from J, leaving 13 bases between them. The CDR3 bases are TGTGCCTGTGACGGGGATCATGAGGCCGATAAACTCATCTTT. Translating gives CACDGDHEADKLIF.

The chain links TRDV2 to TRDJ3, with 9 bases identical to TRDD3. Germline CDR1 and CDR2: GEAIGNYY and EKD. J gave up 11 bases and V 7 bases, and 14 bases lay outside the gene matches. The CDR3 contains 16 residues. CDR3 coding DNA: TGTGCCTGCCATCTAAGGTACTGGGGGAACGCCCGACAGATGTTTTTC. Residues: CACHLRYWGNARQMFF.

This clone was recorded a few times. V usage is TRDV1 and J usage is TRDJ1; D is unclear. The CDR3 has 17 residues. V was pared by 0 bases and J by 7 bases, with 21 bases between. Germline CDR1 TSWWSYY, CDR2 QGS. CDR3 nucleotides: TGTGCTCTTGGGGAACTATATTCTCCAGCCTATGCTCTTAAACTCATCTTT. Encoded protein: CALGELYSPAYALKLIF.